The T cell receptor beta chain under discussion was sequenced for a study of T cell responses to AZD1222 COVID-19 vaccine. Clones were sequenced by immunoSEQ multiplex PCR, and TCRdb holds only the in-frame ones, with some missing. The sample consists of about 100,000 clones, roughly nine tenths of them appearing once. Doses given second, at about 4 or about 12 weeks, were pooled. CDR1 and CDR2 from the germline V gene are MNHEY and SVGAGI. The V segment lost 6 bases and the J segment 7 bases; nucleotides outside the gene matches: 9. The CDR3 loop spans 15 amino acids. This sequence originates from an adult who received the AZD1222 COVID-19 vaccine. The chain employs TRBV6-5 and TRBJ2-1; 10 bases agree with TRBD2. This material consisted of peripheral blood, taken 28 days after the second AZD1222 dose. CDR3 nucleotides: TGTGCCAGCAGACTATCGAGGACTAGCGGTAATGAGCAGTTCTTC. Protein: CASRLSRTSGNEQFF.